Listed here are 18 T cell receptor beta chains from one sample, sequenced in a study of blood T cell repertoires in COVID-19. Profiling relied on immunoSEQ multiplex PCR, and the TCRdb table lists in-frame clones only, not all of them. The table lists about 200,000 clones, more than 75% of them singletons. The sequencing input was peripheral blood. Receptors originate from a human donor in a cohort sampled during active COVID-19.

On this clone: The sample carries other DNA sequences with the same CDR3. The chain couples TRBV5-1 to TRBJ2-2; D might be TRBD1 (5 bases). V was pared by 4 bases and J by 0 bases, with 10 bases between. CDR1 and CDR2 (germline): SGHRS, YFSETQ. The CDR3 consists of 15 residues. The CDR3 here is CASSPGHANTGELFF. The DNA of the CDR3 is TGCGCCAGCAGCCCCGGACACGCGAACACCGGGGAGCTGTTTTTT.

J is TRBJ1-2 and V is TRBV5-5, with TRBD1 matching 8 bases. Trimming took 1 base from V and 4 from J; bases not matched to a gene: 3. Germline V CDR1 and CDR2: SGHKS, YYEKEE (reference sequence). The CDR3 is 14 amino acids. The CDR3, as DNA: TGTGCCAGCAGCTTGACGGACAGGGTCTATGGCTACACCTTC. Its translation is CASSLTDRVYGYTF. The variable domain in full, completed from reference TRBV5-5 and TRBJ1-2, reads DAGVTQSPTHLIKTRGQQVTLRCSPISGHKSVSWYQQVLGQGPQFIFQYYEKEERGRGNFPDRFSARQFPNYSSELNVNALLLGDSALYLCASSLTDRVYGYTFGSGTRLTVV.

As DNA, the CDR3 is TGTGCCAGCAGCATCTTCGACAGGGTTGTCACTGAAGCTTTCTTT. Translating gives CASSIFDRVVTEAFF. V gene TRBV5-6 combines with J gene TRBJ1-1, with 7 bases aligning to TRBD1. J lost 4 bases, V lost 4 bases, and 10 bases had no gene match. The CDR3 is 15 amino acids. CDR1 and CDR2 (germline): SGHDT, YYEEEE.

This rearrangement joins TRBV9 to TRBJ2-2; 12 bases line up with TRBD2. The V segment lost 6 bases and the J segment 5 bases; nucleotides outside the gene matches: 5. Germline V gene lookup returns CDR1 SGDLS and CDR2 YYNGEE. The CDR3 runs 15 residues. The CDR3 DNA sequence: TGTGCCAGCACCGGGACTAGCGGGCCGACCGGGGAGCTGTTTTTT. Encoded protein: CASTGTSGPTGELFF.

This chain joins TRBV5-4 and TRBJ1-6; D remains ambiguous. There are 16 residues in the CDR3. The germline gives CDR1 SGHNT, CDR2 YYREEE (reference sequence). Trimming took 1 base from V and 10 from J, leaving 18 bases between them. The CDR3 loop is CASSLFGESARSPLHF. The DNA for the CDR3 is TGTGCCAGCAGCTTGTTTGGGGAGAGCGCGCGGTCACCCCTCCACTTT.

The chain links TRBV11-2 to TRBJ2-7, with 11 bases identical to TRBD1. V dropped 4 bases and J dropped 1; count of bases not matched to a gene: 6. The CDR3 totals 16 residues. Germline V CDR1 and CDR2: SGHAT, FQNNGV. The CDR3 protein is CASSSRTGGYSYEQYF. DNA of the CDR3: TGTGCCAGCAGCTCGAGGACAGGGGGCTATTCCTACGAGCAGTACTTC.

This clone was observed a single time. This chain links TRBV28 with TRBJ2-2, with D tentatively TRBD1 (6 bases). CDR3 length: 14 amino acids. Germline CDR1 and CDR2: MDHEN and SYDVKM. Trimming pared 2 bases from V and 7 bases from J, leaving 11 bases between. The DNA of the CDR3 is TGTGCCAGCAGTTTAATAGGGGGTCACGGGGAGCTGTTTTTT. Translated: CASSLIGGHGELFF.

The V gene is TRBV5-1, the J gene TRBJ2-7, with 9 positions matching TRBD1. Germline trimming cut 4 bases from V and 3 bases from J; bases unmatched to any gene: 5. This CDR3 is built from 14 residues. Germline V gene data show CDR1 as SGHRS and CDR2 as YFSETQ. CDR3: CASSNRGPSYEQYF. CDR3 DNA sequence: TGCGCCAGCAGCAACAGGGGGCCCAGCTACGAGCAGTACTTC.

The V gene is TRBV5-1, the J gene TRBJ2-7, with D possibly matching TRBD1 (5 bases). Deletions cut 4 bases from V and 2 bases from J, with 16 bases between. This CDR3 has 15 residues. CDR1 SGHRS and CDR2 YFSETQ come from the germline V gene. In nucleotides, the CDR3 is TGCGCCAGCAGCGCGGCTCAGGCAGGGACCTACGAGCAGTACTTC. Protein sequence: CASSAAQAGTYEQYF.

This chain's CDR3 is CASSLDPARTDYGEQYF. The CDR3 coding sequence is TGCGCCAGCAGCTTGGACCCCGCCAGGACCGACTATGGCGAGCAGTACTTC. The J gene is TRBJ2-7, the V gene TRBV5-1, with TRBD2 as a possible D gene (5 bases). Deletions cut 0 bases from V and 6 bases from J, with 22 bases between. Germline CDR1 SGHRS, CDR2 YFSETQ. This CDR3 has 17 amino acids.

This clone has just one count. The chain has TRBV5-6 and TRBJ2-6, with 7 bases matching TRBD1. This CDR3 spans 17 amino acids. Losses at the gene ends were 1 base for V and 1 base for J; bases not matched to a gene: 5. Germline CDR1 SGHDT, CDR2 YYEEEE. The CDR3, as DNA: TGTGCCAGCAGCTTGCGAAGGGGGCTGTCTGGGGCCAACGTCCTGACTTTC. This encodes CASSLRRGLSGANVLTF.

J is TRBJ2-7 and V is TRBV29-1; 7 nucleotides align to TRBD1. Germline loops: CDR1 SQVTM, CDR2 ANQGSEA. V shed 6 bases and J 3 bases; nucleotides not matched to a gene: 20. This CDR3 has 17 residues. CDR3 protein: CSVSGQWDRVNHYEQYF. CDR3 in DNA: TGCAGCGTATCCGGACAATGGGACAGAGTAAATCACTACGAGCAGTACTTC.

V is TRBV7-2 and J is TRBJ1-5; D might be TRBD1 (6 bases). The length of the CDR3 is 13 residues. The V gene's germline CDR1 is SGHTA and CDR2 FQGNSA. V shed 5 bases and J shed 5 bases, with 10 bases lying between them. This CDR3 reads CASSMDSDQPQHF. The CDR3 nucleotides read TGTGCCAGCAGCATGGACAGCGATCAGCCCCAGCATTTT.

The V call is TRBV7-2, the J call TRBJ2-5, with 7 bases aligning to TRBD1. Germline trimming cut 3 bases from V and 7 bases from J; bases unmatched to any gene: 5. The CDR3 length is 13 residues. Germline CDR1 reads SGHTA; CDR2 reads FQGNSA. CDR3 in amino acids: CASSFDRVATQYF. CDR3 bases: TGTGCCAGCAGCTTTGACAGGGTCGCGACCCAGTACTTC. Together with reference TRBV7-2 and TRBJ2-5, the CDR3 gives the full variable domain: GAGVSQSPSNKVTEKGKDVELRCDPISGHTALYWYRQSLGQGLEFLIYFQGNSAPDKSGLPSDRFSAERTGGSVSTLTIQRTQQEDSAVYLCASSFDRVATQYFGPGTRLLVL.

V gene TRBV15 combines with J gene TRBJ2-1, with 9 bases lining up with TRBD2. The V gene's germline CDR1 is LNHNV and CDR2 YYDKDF (reference sequence). CDR3 length: 16 residues. V lost 2 bases, J lost 3 bases, and 5 bases stayed unmatched. Here the CDR3 reads CATSRFQRGDYNEQFF. The DNA of the CDR3 is TGTGCCACCAGCAGATTTCAGCGGGGGGACTACAATGAGCAGTTCTTC.

The chain links TRBV4-1 to TRBJ2-7, with D maybe TRBD1 (6 bases). Germline values: CDR1 MGHRA, CDR2 YSYEKL. CDR3 size: 16 residues. Trimming pared 1 base from V and 4 bases from J, leaving 17 bases between. CDR3 residues: CASSQGPGQTAYEQYF. The CDR3 DNA follows: TGCGCCAGCAGCCAAGGTCCCGGACAGACAGCTTACGAGCAGTACTTC.

The J gene is TRBJ2-3, the V gene TRBV9; D possibly corresponds to TRBD2 (7 bases). The CDR3 is made up of 14 amino acids. The V and J ends lost 5 bases and 2 bases respectively, with 12 bases between them. Germline values: CDR1 SGDLS, CDR2 YYNGEE. The CDR3 spells CASRNGGLTDTQYF. Here the CDR3 DNA reads TGTGCCAGCAGAAACGGGGGGCTCACAGATACGCAGTATTTT.

The chain has TRBV5-6 and TRBJ2-1; D might be TRBD2 (6 bases). Germline assignment: CDR1 SGHDT and CDR2 YYEEEE. The CDR3 loop spans 15 amino acids. Trimming took off 4 bases at V and 10 bases at J, with 21 bases between the two ends. Here the CDR3 reads CASSRENLLAQEQFF. CDR3 nucleotide sequence: TGTGCCAGCAGCCGAGAAAACTTACTAGCACAGGAGCAGTTCTTC.